This T cell receptor (beta chain) was sequenced for a study of T-cell memory formation after mild COVID-19. About the study: Clusters were largely donor specific.

TCRdb processed the 5' RACE reads anew with MiXCR; each CDR3 protein has one entry. The sample lists about 390,000 distinct CDR3 sequences; approximately 15% were seen once. Trimming pared 3 bases from V and 3 bases from J, leaving 8 bases between. Germline V gives CDR1 GTSNPN, CDR2 SVGIG (reference sequence). The CDR3 is 13 residues long. In regard to this clonotype: Its antigen is undetermined.

Study-wide results and caveats: Pre-infection memory carried some responding clones, suggesting that cross-reactive memory joined.

This sequence originates from a man younger than 35 who had mild COVID-19 (a few samples of this study predate the infection). Cell type and time point are not known. This chain links TRBV30 with TRBJ2-2; no reliable D call. Sequencing used PBMCs or a T cell subset sorted from them (not recorded which). CDR3 nucleotide sequence: TGTGCCTGGAGCCACAGAGACACCGGGGAGCTGTTTTTT. It translates to CAWSHRDTGELFF.